The 13 T cell receptor beta chains below were found in one sample sequenced in a study of response to subunit inactivated influenza vaccine (dated by TCRdb to between 2017 and 2018). Libraries were constructed by RT-PCR. The sequencer listed for this sample is Illumina HiSeq 2500. TCRdb reprocessing: public reads trimmed at Q25 with fastp, clones called with MiXCR, in-frame beta chains kept. A single entry per CDR3 protein holds the most common genes and DNA from its merged rows. In all, the sample holds just over 300,000 distinct CDR3 sequences, and about 20% of those were seen once. The ten largest clones add up to over 9% of the sample. Sequencing used PBMCs from blood, obtained 21 months after vaccination. These receptors originate from a man between 50 and 69 years old who received an inactivated influenza vaccine. Donor details come from another sample of the same person, matched by shared clones.

V gene TRBV12-3 or TRBV12-4 combines with J gene TRBJ1-1; D possibly corresponds to TRBD1 (5 bases). The CDR3 length is 14 residues. The V and J ends lost 0 bases and 2 bases respectively, with 7 bases between them. The CDR3 spells CASSLAGANTEAFF. CDR3 in DNA: TGTGCCAGCAGTTTAGCCGGGGCTAACACTGAAGCTTTCTTT.

The chain is built from TRBV11-2 and TRBJ2-1; no reliable D call. V lost 1 base and J lost 2, with 12 bases in between. Germline V gene lookup returns CDR1 SGHAT and CDR2 FQNNGV. This CDR3 is 16 amino acids long. CDR3 nucleotides: TGTGCCAGCAGCTTAGGTATTATTAGTGCCTACAATGAGCAGTTCTTC. Protein product: CASSLGIISAYNEQFF.

The chain joins TRBV4-1 to TRBJ1-2; 9 bases are shared with TRBD1. With 3 bases clipped from V and 8 bases from J, the junction kept 13 bases outside the gene matches. In germline, CDR1 is MGHRA, CDR2 YSYEKL. CDR3 length: 16 amino acids. As DNA, the CDR3 is TGCGCCAGCAGCCACATTCACCTCCCGGACAGGGGCGGCTACACCTTC. Its translation: CASSHIHLPDRGGYTF.

To note about this clonotype: This CDR3 is missing its conserved last phenylalanine or tryptophan, likely due to a read error. The chain combines TRBV3-1 with TRBJ1-1; D is uncertain. Germline lookup yields CDR1 LGHDT and CDR2 YNNKEL (reference sequence). Trimming stripped 1 base from V and 6 bases from J, with 12 bases between. The CDR3 loop spans 14 amino acids. The DNA of the CDR3 is TGTGCCAGCAGCCAAGGAACCGGCTCCTCTGAAGCTTTCCTT. Translated, it gives CASSQGTGSSEAFL.

The chain couples TRBV9 to TRBJ2-1, with TRBD2 identical over 8 bases. With V trimmed by 0 bases and J by 8 bases, 7 bases remained unmatched. The CDR3 extends over 15 amino acids. Per the germline V gene, CDR1 is SGDLS and CDR2 is YYNGEE. The CDR3, as DNA: TGTGCCAGCAGCGTAGACCAGCGGGAGTATGATGAGCAGTTCTTC. Translation: CASSVDQREYDEQFF.

The chain joins TRBV7-6 to TRBJ2-3; no clear D gene. The germline CDR1 and CDR2 sequences are SGHVS and FNYEAQ. This CDR3 is 16 amino acids long. Trimming cost V 2 bases and J 4 bases, with 16 bases left between them. The CDR3 loop is CASSLRALGNPDTQYF. Here the CDR3 DNA reads TGTGCCAGCAGCTTAAGAGCCCTGGGTAATCCAGATACGCAGTATTTT.

This clonotype was found a few times. The chain uses TRBV11-2 and TRBJ1-5; the D gene is possibly TRBD1 (6 bases). The V gene's germline CDR1 is SGHAT and CDR2 FQNNGV. V lost 5 bases to trimming and J lost 9 bases, with 17 bases between them. There are 14 residues in the CDR3. The CDR3 DNA is TGTGCCAGCAGCGAAACAGGGTCCATGGGGCCCCAGCATTTT. It encodes CASSETGSMGPQHF.

The chain employs TRBV28 and TRBJ2-7; D gene ambiguous. The germline gives CDR1 MDHEN, CDR2 SYDVKM. The CDR3 length is 12 residues. V was trimmed by 7 bases and J by 5 bases, leaving 12 bases between them. For the CDR3, the DNA is TGTGCCAGCACTTCCGCCGGTAACGAGCAGTACTTC. This encodes CASTSAGNEQYF.

This clonotype has more than one count but fewer than ten. The V call is TRBV12-3 or TRBV12-4, the J call TRBJ2-7, with a tentative D call TRBD2 (6 bases). V lost 4 bases and J lost 4, with 11 bases in between. The CDR3 length is 13 residues. The CDR3 loop is CASSWRGFYEQYF. CDR3 sequence (DNA): TGTGCCAGCAGTTGGCGGGGCTTTTACGAGCAGTACTTC.

The table lists this clonotype with a few counts. The chain combines TRBV20-1 with TRBJ1-2; 8 positions agree with TRBD1. Trimming cost V 0 bases and J 9 bases; bases outside gene matches: 18. Germline assignment: CDR1 DFQATT and CDR2 SNEGSKA (reference sequence). The CDR3 is made up of 17 amino acids. The CDR3 sequence is CSARELVQLGQGFRYTF. The CDR3 DNA reads TGCAGTGCTAGAGAGCTCGTACAACTTGGACAGGGTTTTCGCTACACCTTC.

The chain uses TRBV18 and TRBJ2-2; D is possibly TRBD2 (5 bases). Germline V lookup: CDR1 KGHSH, CDR2 LQKENI. The CDR3 sequence is 17 residues long. V lost 0 bases to trimming and J lost 7 bases, with 18 bases between them. Here the CDR3 DNA reads TGTGCCAGCTCACCACCTATGATACGCCGAGGGATCGGGGAGCTGTTTTTT. Protein sequence: CASSPPMIRRGIGELFF.

A note on this clonotype: The CDR3 end shows no conserved phenylalanine or tryptophan, and so a read error is likely. This chain connects TRBV29-1 to TRBJ1-1, with a weak D call TRBD1 (6 bases). The CDR3 has 15 amino acids. V was shortened by 4 bases and J by 1 base, with 16 bases between the two germline ends. In germline, CDR1 is SQVTM, CDR2 ANQGSEA. The CDR3, as DNA: TGCAGCGTTGGGGGAGGGAGGGGGAAGAACACTGAAGCTTTCTGT. It is translated as CSVGGGRGKNTEAFC.

This clonotype was observed a handful of times. J is TRBJ2-7 and V is TRBV27, with D maybe TRBD2 (6 bases). The CDR3 is 15 amino acids. Between the trimmed V and J ends, which lost 3 bases and 2 bases, there was a span of 14 bases. The germline CDR1 and CDR2 sequences are MNHEY and SMNVEV (reference sequence). CDR3 nucleotide sequence: TGTGCCAGCAGTTTGAGCAGCGGGCATCCCTACGAGCAGTACTTC. Its translation is CASSLSSGHPYEQYF.